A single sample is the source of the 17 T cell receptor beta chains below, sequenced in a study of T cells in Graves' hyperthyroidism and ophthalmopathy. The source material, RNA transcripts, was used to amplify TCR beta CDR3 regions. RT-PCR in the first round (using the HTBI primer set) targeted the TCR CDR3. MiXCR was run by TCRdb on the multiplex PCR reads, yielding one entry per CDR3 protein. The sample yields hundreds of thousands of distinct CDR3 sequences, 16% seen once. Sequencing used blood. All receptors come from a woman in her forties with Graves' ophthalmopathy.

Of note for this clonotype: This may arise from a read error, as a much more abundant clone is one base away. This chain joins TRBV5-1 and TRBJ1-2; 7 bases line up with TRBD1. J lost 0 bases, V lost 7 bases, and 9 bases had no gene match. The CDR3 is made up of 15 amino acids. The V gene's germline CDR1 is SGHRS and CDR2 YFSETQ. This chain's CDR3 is CASGSQGGTNYGYTF. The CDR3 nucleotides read TGCGCCAGCGGCTCCCAGGGGGGGACTAACTATGGCTACACCTTC.

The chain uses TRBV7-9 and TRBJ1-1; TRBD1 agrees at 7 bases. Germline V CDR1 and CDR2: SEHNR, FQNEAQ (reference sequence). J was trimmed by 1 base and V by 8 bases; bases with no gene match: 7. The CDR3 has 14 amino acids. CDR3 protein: CASGRTGENTEAFF. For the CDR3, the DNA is TGTGCCAGCGGCCGTACAGGGGAGAACACTGAAGCTTTCTTT.

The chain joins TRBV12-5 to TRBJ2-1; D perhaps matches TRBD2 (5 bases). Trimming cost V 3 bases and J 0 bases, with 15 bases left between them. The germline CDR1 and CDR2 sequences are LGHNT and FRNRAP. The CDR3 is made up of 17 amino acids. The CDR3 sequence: CASGFEQAAYSYNEQFF. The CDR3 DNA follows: TGTGCTAGTGGTTTTGAACAAGCGGCTTACTCCTACAATGAGCAGTTCTTC.

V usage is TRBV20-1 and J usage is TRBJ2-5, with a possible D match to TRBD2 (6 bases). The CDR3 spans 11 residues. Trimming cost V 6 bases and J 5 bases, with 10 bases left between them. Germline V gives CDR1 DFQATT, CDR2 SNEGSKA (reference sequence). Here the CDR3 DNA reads TGCAGTGCCAAGGCGGGGGAGACCCAGTACTTC. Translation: CSAKAGETQYF.

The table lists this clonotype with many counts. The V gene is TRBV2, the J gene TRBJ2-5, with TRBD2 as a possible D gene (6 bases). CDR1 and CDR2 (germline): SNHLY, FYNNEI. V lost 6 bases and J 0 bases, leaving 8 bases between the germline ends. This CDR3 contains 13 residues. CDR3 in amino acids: CASSGDYQETQYF. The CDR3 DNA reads TGTGCCAGCAGCGGGGACTACCAAGAGACCCAGTACTTC. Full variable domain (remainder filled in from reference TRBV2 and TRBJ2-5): EPEVTQTPSHQVTQMGQEVILRCVPISNHLYFYWYRQILGQKVEFLVSFYNNEISEKSEIFDDQFSVERPDGSNFTLKIRSTKLEDSAMYFCASSGDYQETQYFGPGTRLLVL.

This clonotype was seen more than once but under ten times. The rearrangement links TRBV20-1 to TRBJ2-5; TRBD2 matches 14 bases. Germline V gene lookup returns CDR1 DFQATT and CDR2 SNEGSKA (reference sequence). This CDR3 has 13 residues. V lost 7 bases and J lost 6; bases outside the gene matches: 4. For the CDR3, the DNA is TGCAGTGGGACTAGCGGGGGGCGGCAGACCCAGTACTTC. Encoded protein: CSGTSGGRQTQYF.

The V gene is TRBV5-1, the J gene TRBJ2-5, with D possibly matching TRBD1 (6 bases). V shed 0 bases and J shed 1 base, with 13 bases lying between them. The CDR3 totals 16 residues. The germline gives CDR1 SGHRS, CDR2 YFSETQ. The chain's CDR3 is CASSLVVAGAQETQYF. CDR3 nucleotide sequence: TGCGCCAGCAGCTTGGTTGTAGCAGGGGCCCAAGAGACCCAGTACTTC.

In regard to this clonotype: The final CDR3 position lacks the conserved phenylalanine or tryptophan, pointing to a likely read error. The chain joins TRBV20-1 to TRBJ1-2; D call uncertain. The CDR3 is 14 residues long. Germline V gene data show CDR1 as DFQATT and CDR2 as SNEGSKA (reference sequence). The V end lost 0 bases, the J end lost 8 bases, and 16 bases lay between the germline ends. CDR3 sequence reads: CSARDLVAAEGYTV. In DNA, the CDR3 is TGCAGTGCTAGAGATCTCGTGGCGGCGGAAGGCTACACCGTC.

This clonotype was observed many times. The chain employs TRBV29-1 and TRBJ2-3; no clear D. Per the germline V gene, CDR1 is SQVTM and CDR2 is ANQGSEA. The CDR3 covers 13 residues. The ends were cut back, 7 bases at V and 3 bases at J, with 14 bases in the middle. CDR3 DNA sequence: TGCAGCGCACGCCAGATCTTGACAGATACGCAGTATTTT. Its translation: CSARQILTDTQYF.

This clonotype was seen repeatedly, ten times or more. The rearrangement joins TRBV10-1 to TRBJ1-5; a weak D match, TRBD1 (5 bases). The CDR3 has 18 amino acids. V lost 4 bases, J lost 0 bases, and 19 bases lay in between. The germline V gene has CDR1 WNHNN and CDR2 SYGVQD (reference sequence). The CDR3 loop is CASSVFTRQPDSNQPQHF. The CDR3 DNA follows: TGCGCCAGCAGTGTTTTCACACGACAGCCTGATAGCAATCAGCCCCAGCATTTT.

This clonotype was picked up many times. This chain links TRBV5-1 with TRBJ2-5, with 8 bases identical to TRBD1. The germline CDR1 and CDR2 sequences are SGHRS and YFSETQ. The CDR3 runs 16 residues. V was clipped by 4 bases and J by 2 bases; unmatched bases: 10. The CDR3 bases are TGCGCCAGCAGCCCCGGACAGGGCATCGGGCAAGAGACCCAGTACTTC. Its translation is CASSPGQGIGQETQYF.

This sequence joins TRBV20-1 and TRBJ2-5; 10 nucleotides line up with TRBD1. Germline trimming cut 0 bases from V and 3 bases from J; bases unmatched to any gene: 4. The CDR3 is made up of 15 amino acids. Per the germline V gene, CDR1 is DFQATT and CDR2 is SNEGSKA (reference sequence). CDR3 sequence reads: CSAREWGQGKETQYF. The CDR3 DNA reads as TGCAGTGCTAGAGAATGGGGACAGGGGAAAGAGACCCAGTACTTC.

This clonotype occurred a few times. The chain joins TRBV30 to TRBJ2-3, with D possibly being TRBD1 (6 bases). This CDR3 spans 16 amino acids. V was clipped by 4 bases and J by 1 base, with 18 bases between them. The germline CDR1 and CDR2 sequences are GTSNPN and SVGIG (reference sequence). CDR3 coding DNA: TGTGCCTGGACCGAATTCAGGGGATTTGGCACAGATACGCAGTATTTT. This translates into CAWTEFRGFGTDTQYF. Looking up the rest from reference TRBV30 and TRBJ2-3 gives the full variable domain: SQTIHQWPATLVQPVGSPLSLECTVEGTSNPNLYWYRQAAGRGLQLLFYSVGIGQISSEVPQNLSASRPQDRQFILSSKKLLLSDSGFYLCAWTEFRGFGTDTQYFGPGTRLTVL.

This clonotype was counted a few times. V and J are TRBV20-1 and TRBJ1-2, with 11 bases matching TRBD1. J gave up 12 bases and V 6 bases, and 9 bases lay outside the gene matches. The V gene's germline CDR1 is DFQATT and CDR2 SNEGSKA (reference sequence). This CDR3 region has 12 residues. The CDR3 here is CSASPGQGVDTF. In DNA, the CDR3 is TGCAGTGCGTCACCGGGACAGGGGGTGGACACCTTC.

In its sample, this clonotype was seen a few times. CDR3: CASSSPGSGSVYEQYF. The CDR3, as DNA: TGTGCCAGCAGCTCCCCAGGTAGCGGGAGCGTATACGAGCAGTACTTC. The chain employs TRBV5-4 and TRBJ2-7; 9 nucleotides align to TRBD2. CDR1 is SGHNT and CDR2 is YYREEE in the germline V gene (reference sequence). V dropped 3 bases and J dropped 4; count of bases not matched to a gene: 11. The CDR3 runs to 16 residues.

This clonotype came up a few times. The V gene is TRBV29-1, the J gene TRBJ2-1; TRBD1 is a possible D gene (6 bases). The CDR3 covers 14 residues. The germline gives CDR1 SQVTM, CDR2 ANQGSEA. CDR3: CSDEQGPAYNEQFF. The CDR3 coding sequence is TGCAGTGATGAACAGGGACCGGCCTACAATGAGCAGTTCTTC.

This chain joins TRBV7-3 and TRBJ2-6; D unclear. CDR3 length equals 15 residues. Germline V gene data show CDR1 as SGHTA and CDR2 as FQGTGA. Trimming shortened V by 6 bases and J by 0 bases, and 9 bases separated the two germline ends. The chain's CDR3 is CASRGGSSGANVLTF. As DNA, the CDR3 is TGTGCCAGCAGGGGCGGCAGCTCTGGGGCCAACGTCCTGACTTTC.